These 16 T cell receptor beta chains originate from one sample sequenced in a study of blood T cell repertoires in COVID-19. TCRdb keeps only in-frame clones here, not all; method: immunoSEQ multiplex PCR. This repertoire shows 300,000 or so clones, around 90% found once; its top ten account for 1.1%. Sequenced: PBMCs or T cells enriched from blood (not recorded which). The source is a woman aged 25-40 years who had recovered from COVID-19.

The table lists this clone with a count of one. The genes are TRBV4-3 and TRBJ2-7; 13 bases agree with TRBD2. J was trimmed by 7 bases and V by 0 bases; bases with no gene match: 6. The germline V gene encodes CDR1 LGHNA and CDR2 YSLEER. The CDR3 loop spans 16 amino acids. As DNA, the CDR3 is TGCGCCAGCAGCCAAGATTCAAGACTAGCGGGAGGTGAGCAGTACTTC. Residues: CASSQDSRLAGGEQYF.

The chain combines TRBV15 with TRBJ2-5; 9 bases line up with TRBD1. The CDR3 runs to 13 residues. V shed 8 bases and J 5 bases; nucleotides not matched to a gene: 6. CDR1 is LNHNV, CDR2 YYDKDF, per germline (reference sequence). The CDR3 DNA sequence: TGTGCCACCGGACAGGGGTGGGGGGAGACCCAGTACTTC. As protein: CATGQGWGETQYF.

This chain connects TRBV7-8 to TRBJ1-2, with 10 bases fitting TRBD1. Germline V gene sequence: CDR1 SGHVS, CDR2 FQNEAQ. The V and J ends lost 2 bases and 2 bases, in that order; junction bases with no gene match: 20. The CDR3 sequence is 21 residues long. DNA of the CDR3: TGTGCCAGCAGCTTACCCCCCTCCATGGACAGGGGGAAGAACAGGAACTATGGCTACACCTTC. This translates into CASSLPPSMDRGKNRNYGYTF. Filled out from reference TRBV7-8 and TRBJ1-2, the complete variable domain reads GAGVSQSPRYKVAKRGQDVALRCDPISGHVSLFWYQQALGQGPEFLTYFQNEAQLDKSGLPSDRFFAERPEGSVSTLKIQRTQQEDSAVYLCASSLPPSMDRGKNRNYGYTFGSGTRLTVV.

V gene TRBV15 combines with J gene TRBJ2-3, with TRBD1 identical over 7 bases. The germline gives CDR1 LNHNV, CDR2 YYDKDF (reference sequence). CDR3 length: 14 residues. V lost 1 base to trimming and J lost 5 bases; unmatched junction nucleotides: 3. The DNA of the CDR3 is TGTGCCACCAGCAGAGGACAGGGCGGAGATACGCAGTATTTT. Its translation: CATSRGQGGDTQYF.

For this clone: A junction end diverges from the germline sequence, so it may reflect a read error. The chain has TRBV11-2 and TRBJ2-1, with 7 bases lining up with TRBD1. The CDR3 runs to 18 residues. Germline V gene data show CDR1 as SGHAT and CDR2 as FQNNGV. CDR3 DNA: TGTGCCAGCAGGTTAGGACAGGCCCCCTACCTATCCTACAATGAGCAGTTCTTC. As protein: CASRLGQAPYLSYNEQFF.

V usage is TRBV18 and J usage is TRBJ1-1; D call uncertain. The germline V and J ends were trimmed by 4 bases and 0 bases, with 12 bases remaining between them. Germline CDR1 is KGHSH and CDR2 is LQKENI. The CDR3 contains 15 residues. The CDR3 coding sequence is TGTGCCAGCTCACTCCTAGGAATCATGAACACTGAAGCTTTCTTT. This translates into CASSLLGIMNTEAFF.

CDR3 coding DNA: TGTGCCAGCAGCGACCGGCAGGGTTATAATGAAAAACTGTTTTTT. This encodes CASSDRQGYNEKLFF. The V call is TRBV9, the J call TRBJ1-4; D possibly corresponds to TRBD1 (5 bases). The ends were cut back, 3 bases at V and 4 bases at J, with 13 bases in the middle. Germline V gene sequence: CDR1 SGDLS, CDR2 YYNGEE. The CDR3 sequence is 15 residues long.

The chain recombines TRBV7-8 with TRBJ1-3; D unclear. CDR3 length: 16 residues. CDR1 and CDR2 from the germline V gene are SGHVS and FQNEAQ. The ends were cut back, 4 bases at V and 0 bases at J, with 13 bases in the middle. In DNA, the CDR3 is TGTGCCAGCAGCTCCCGATCTAAGAGCTCTGGAAACACCATATATTTT. Encoded protein: CASSSRSKSSGNTIYF.

V gene TRBV10-3 combines with J gene TRBJ2-1; 9 nucleotides align to TRBD1. V trimming: 6 bases; J trimming: 5 bases; junction bases outside the gene matches: 5. CDR1 is ENHRY, CDR2 SYGVKD, per germline. The CDR3 is made up of 14 amino acids. The CDR3 region is CAISPGQGNNEQFF. The CDR3 bases are TGTGCCATCAGCCCGGGACAGGGCAACAATGAGCAGTTCTTC.

This rearrangement joins TRBV5-8 to TRBJ2-7; the match to TRBD2 covers 8 bases. After removal of 2 bases from V and 5 bases from J, the junction contained 9 bases not matched to a gene. Germline CDR1 is SGHTS and CDR2 is YDEGEE. The CDR3 length is 15 residues. The CDR3 DNA sequence: TGTGCCAGCAGCTTAAGCGGGGGCGCCCCCAACGAGCAGTACTTC. Its protein product is CASSLSGGAPNEQYF.

The genes are TRBV10-3 and TRBJ1-1, with 8 positions matching TRBD1. Germline CDR1 and CDR2: ENHRY and SYGVKD. Trimming took 7 bases from V and 6 from J; bases not matched to a gene: 7. CDR3 length equals 13 residues. The CDR3 coding sequence is TGTGCCATCAAGACAGGGGCCTCCTCTGAAGCTTTCTTT. The encoded protein is CAIKTGASSEAFF.

This chain joins TRBV5-5 and TRBJ1-2, with 10 bases aligning to TRBD1. The CDR3 contains 18 residues. Germline CDR1 SGHKS, CDR2 YYEKEE (reference sequence). The J segment lost 8 bases and the V segment lost 2 bases, leaving 18 bases of the junction unmatched. The CDR3, as DNA: TGTGCCAGCAGCTTTTACCCCTTGGGACAGGGGCAAAGTCACGGCTACACCTTC. It specifies CASSFYPLGQGQSHGYTF.

This clone was counted once. The chain carries TRBV4-2 and TRBJ2-2; TRBD2 aligns across 7 bases. CDR1 is LGHNA, CDR2 YNFKEQ, per germline. V shed 0 bases, J shed 6 bases, and the junction held 4 bases outside the gene matches. This CDR3 has 15 residues. As DNA, the CDR3 is TGTGCCAGCAGCCAAGAGGGAGGGAGCGCCGGGGAGCTGTTTTTT. It is translated as CASSQEGGSAGELFF.

The chain is built from TRBV5-1 and TRBJ2-3, with D uncertain. The CDR3 has 12 amino acids. V was cut by 6 bases and J by 1 base, with 6 bases left in between. Germline CDR1 SGHRS, CDR2 YFSETQ. The CDR3: CASKEGTDTQYF. CDR3 nucleotides: TGCGCCAGCAAAGAGGGCACAGATACGCAGTATTTT.

This rearrangement joins TRBV7-2 to TRBJ2-1, with 10 bases matching TRBD2. The CDR3 has 15 amino acids. Looked up from germline, CDR1 is SGHTA and CDR2 is FQGNSA. V lost 5 bases to trimming and J lost 4 bases; unmatched junction nucleotides: 5. CDR3 nucleotide sequence: TGTGCCAGCAGCCCTACTAGCGGGACGTACAATGAGCAGTTCTTC. It is translated as CASSPTSGTYNEQFF.

The chain has TRBV6-5 and TRBJ1-2, with D perhaps TRBD1 (6 bases). V was trimmed by 5 bases and J by 3 bases, leaving 13 bases between them. The CDR3 sequence is 14 residues long. Germline CDR1 MNHEY, CDR2 SVGAGI. CDR3 nucleotide sequence: TGTGCCAGCAGTCCTAGGGGGAACGACTATGGCTACACCTTC. Protein product: CASSPRGNDYGYTF.